This T cell receptor beta chain was observed in a study of T cell changes during pregnancy in multiple sclerosis. Here immunoSEQ multiplex PCR was the method, and the copy in TCRdb shows in-frame clones only, minus some. The sample consists of more than 95,000 clones, roughly nine tenths of them appearing once. This sequence was found in a female donor with multiple sclerosis, enrolled in a pregnancy study. The sequenced sample was peripheral blood, obtained after pregnancy.

This CDR3 is CASSLQQGKNGYTF. The CDR3 DNA reads TGTGCCAGCAGCCTTCAACAGGGGAAGAATGGCTACACCTTC. The J gene is TRBJ1-2, the V gene TRBV6-1, with 7 bases fitting TRBD1. Germline V gives CDR1 MNHNS, CDR2 SASEGT. This CDR3 is built from 14 residues. V lost 6 bases and J lost 6; bases outside the gene matches: 10.